These 30 T cell receptor beta chains came from one sample sequenced in a study of cytomegalovirus exposure and HLA in healthy donors. The repertoire was sequenced with immunoSEQ multiplex PCR; TCRdb's copy has only in-frame clones and lacks some. The repertoire holds 150,000 to 200,000 clones, with about 82% as singletons. The sample was PBMCs. Receptors originate from a man aged 25 to 40 in good health and CMV-seropositive.

V gene TRBV2 combines with J gene TRBJ1-4; 10 nucleotides align to TRBD1. This CDR3 comprises 14 residues. Germline loops: CDR1 SNHLY, CDR2 FYNNEI. After removal of 5 bases from V and 7 bases from J, the junction contained 4 bases not matched to a gene. The DNA of the CDR3 is TGTGCCAGCAGTATCCGGGACAGGGGTGAAAAACTGTTTTTT. It specifies CASSIRDRGEKLFF.

The V gene is TRBV19, the J gene TRBJ1-2; a weak D match, TRBD1 (5 bases). The V end was cut by 3 bases, the J end by 13 bases, with 21 bases between. The CDR3 length is 14 residues. The germline CDR1 and CDR2 sequences are LNHDA and SQIVND (reference sequence). Written as DNA, the CDR3 is TGTGCCAGTAGTATTGGTTCCGACAGCTCCAAGGGCACCTTC. Its translation is CASSIGSDSSKGTF.

The V call is TRBV5-5, the J call TRBJ2-5; 10 nucleotides line up with TRBD1. Germline CDR1 reads SGHKS; CDR2 reads YYEKEE (reference sequence). Trimming took 2 bases from V and 0 from J; bases not matched to a gene: 1. The CDR3 runs 15 residues. This chain's CDR3 is CASSLGTGDQETQYF. The CDR3 region has the DNA TGTGCCAGCAGCTTAGGGACAGGGGACCAAGAGACCCAGTACTTC.

This clone appeared once. The CDR3 DNA reads TGTGCCAGCAGCTCTCAGGGGAGGGGCACTGAAGCTTTCTTT. It is translated as CASSSQGRGTEAFF. V and J are TRBV7-3 and TRBJ1-1; perhaps TRBD1 as D (6 bases). V was trimmed by 4 bases and J by 4 bases, leaving 13 bases between them. This CDR3 comprises 14 residues. CDR1 and CDR2 (germline): SGHTA, FQGTGA.

The chain is built from TRBV6-6 and TRBJ2-7; 11 positions match TRBD1. The trim removed 7 bases at V and 5 bases at J, leaving 10 bases unmatched. CDR3 length: 15 amino acids. Germline V lookup: CDR1 MNHNY, CDR2 SVGAGI (reference sequence). For the CDR3, the DNA is TGTGCCAGCACCTTACCGGGACAGGGGGTCGACGAGCAGTACTTC. Protein product: CASTLPGQGVDEQYF.

This sequence joins TRBV14 and TRBJ2-1, with a weak D call TRBD2 (6 bases). Germline CDR1 reads SGHDN; CDR2 reads FVKESK. Trimming pared 0 bases from V and 6 bases from J, leaving 12 bases between. The CDR3 consists of 15 residues. As DNA, the CDR3 is TGTGCCAGCAGCCAAGATTGGGGGGAGGCCAATGAGCAGTTCTTC. Amino acid sequence: CASSQDWGEANEQFF.

This rearrangement joins TRBV6-5 to TRBJ1-5; D might be TRBD1 (5 bases). Trimming shortened V by 3 bases and J by 5 bases, and 11 bases separated the two germline ends. CDR3 size: 14 residues. Germline CDR1 reads MNHEY; CDR2 reads SVGAGI. CDR3 in amino acids: CASSYPGWDQPQHF. The CDR3 DNA follows: TGTGCCAGCAGTTATCCAGGGTGGGATCAGCCCCAGCATTTT.

In its sample, this clone was seen a few times. In DNA form, the CDR3 reads TGTGCCAGCCGAACTAACAAGGACAGTCTAACCTACGAGCAGTACTTC. Translated, it gives CASRTNKDSLTYEQYF. V is TRBV7-9 and J is TRBJ2-7; D might be TRBD1 (6 bases). The germline V and J ends were trimmed by 8 bases and 2 bases, with 22 bases remaining between them. CDR1 is SEHNR, CDR2 FQNEAQ, per germline (reference sequence). CDR3 size: 16 residues.

The chain joins TRBV15 to TRBJ2-7; D is unresolved. V dropped 0 bases and J dropped 0 bases, with 9 bases sitting between them. In germline, CDR1 is LNHNV, CDR2 YYDKDF (reference sequence). This CDR3 comprises 15 residues. CDR3 bases: TGTGCCACCAGCAGAGAGTCAGGCGTCTCCTACGAGCAGTACTTC. Its translation: CATSRESGVSYEQYF. Supplemented by reference TRBV15 and TRBJ2-7, the full variable domain reads DAMVIQNPRYQVTQFGKPVTLSCSQTLNHNVMYWYQQKSSQAPKLLFHYYDKDFNNEADTPDNFQSRRPNTSFCFLDIRSPGLGDTAMYLCATSRESGVSYEQYFGPGTRLTVT.

The chain couples TRBV6-5 to TRBJ1-1; the D gene is possibly TRBD1 (5 bases). Germline CDR1 is MNHEY and CDR2 is SVGAGI. The CDR3 sequence is 14 residues long. Trimming left V 6 bases short and J 7 bases short, with 18 bases between. The CDR3 reads CASSQDIRPNEAFF. CDR3 in DNA: TGTGCCAGCAGCCAGGACATTAGGCCTAATGAAGCTTTCTTT.

V is TRBV27 and J is TRBJ1-5, with D hard to call. There are 16 residues in the CDR3. Germline CDR1 is MNHEY and CDR2 is SMNVEV (reference sequence). V lost 3 bases and J 1 base, leaving 13 bases between the germline ends. CDR3 sequence (DNA): TGTGCCAGCAGTTTCTCCAAGCTCCCCAGCAATCAGCCCCAGCATTTT. Its translation: CASSFSKLPSNQPQHF.

V usage is TRBV9 and J usage is TRBJ2-7, with a tentative D call TRBD1 (6 bases). Germline V gene lookup returns CDR1 SGDLS and CDR2 YYNGEE. The V gene lost 4 bases and the J gene lost 0 bases, with 11 bases spanning the gap. CDR3 length: 14 residues. CDR3 bases: TGTGCCAGCAGCCCCGACAGGTTCTCCTACGAGCAGTACTTC. Amino acid sequence: CASSPDRFSYEQYF.

V is TRBV5-1 and J is TRBJ2-2; weak D call: TRBD2 (6 bases). This CDR3 is 13 amino acids long. CDR1 and CDR2 (germline): SGHRS, YFSETQ. V was pared by 4 bases and J by 4 bases, with 8 bases between. The CDR3 protein is CASSPGSTGELFF. The CDR3 coding sequence is TGCGCCAGCAGCCCCGGGAGCACCGGGGAGCTGTTTTTT.

CDR3 nucleotides: TGTGCCAGCAGTCTCGGGGGGACCTATAATTCACCCCTCCACTTT. This encodes CASSLGGTYNSPLHF. The rearrangement uses TRBV28 and TRBJ1-6, with D perhaps matching TRBD1 (5 bases). The germline V gene encodes CDR1 MDHEN and CDR2 SYDVKM. The CDR3 extends over 15 amino acids. V dropped 5 bases and J dropped 2 bases, with 10 bases sitting between them.

This sequence joins TRBV2 and TRBJ2-7; D possibly corresponds to TRBD1 (6 bases). CDR1 and CDR2 (germline): SNHLY, FYNNEI. Trimming stripped 3 bases from V and 1 base from J, with 16 bases between. The CDR3 sequence is 16 residues long. The chain's CDR3 is CASSEWGLTGSYEQYF. CDR3 nucleotide sequence: TGTGCCAGCAGTGAGTGGGGGCTTACCGGGTCCTACGAGCAGTACTTC.

The V call is TRBV2, the J call TRBJ1-5; TRBD1 matches at 9 bases. The length of the CDR3 is 15 residues. The germline CDR1 and CDR2 sequences are SNHLY and FYNNEI. The junction had 10 bases not matched to a gene; V was cut back by 6 bases and J by 7 bases. CDR3 DNA sequence: TGTGCCAGCAGAGAACGACAGGGGGTTGGACAGCCCCAGCATTTT. The encoded protein is CASRERQGVGQPQHF.

The V gene is TRBV6-5, the J gene TRBJ2-3; D not resolved. V shed 8 bases and J shed 1 base, with 10 bases lying between them. CDR3 length: 13 amino acids. Germline assignment: CDR1 MNHEY and CDR2 SVGAGI. CDR3 sequence reads: CASARGRTDTQYF. The CDR3 DNA reads TGTGCCAGCGCCAGAGGCCGCACAGATACGCAGTATTTT.

The V call is TRBV19, the J call TRBJ1-1, with D hard to call. This CDR3 region has 14 residues. Germline lookup yields CDR1 LNHDA and CDR2 SQIVND (reference sequence). With 4 bases removed from V and 0 bases from J, the gap between germline ends came to 9 bases. This CDR3 is CASSTENLNTEAFF. CDR3 DNA: TGTGCCAGTAGTACAGAGAACTTGAACACTGAAGCTTTCTTT.

CDR3 in amino acids: CASSPNRGAGELFF. In DNA, the CDR3 is TGTGCCAGCAGTCCCAACAGGGGGGCCGGGGAGCTGTTTTTT. The chain has TRBV6-6 and TRBJ2-2, with TRBD1 matching 8 bases. The V and J ends lost 5 bases and 6 bases, in that order; junction bases with no gene match: 5. The CDR3 sequence is 14 residues long. Germline-derived CDR1 and CDR2 are MNHNY and SVGAGI (reference sequence).

The CDR3 DNA sequence: TGTGCCAGCAGCCAAGTATCGACAGGCCTCGAGCAGTACTTC. Translating it yields CASSQVSTGLEQYF. V is TRBV4-2 and J is TRBJ2-7; tentatively, D is TRBD1 (6 bases). The CDR3 totals 14 residues. Looked up from germline, CDR1 is LGHNA and CDR2 is YNFKEQ. V was cut by 1 base and J by 6 bases, with 13 bases left in between.

The chain has TRBV7-9 and TRBJ2-1; 10 bases match TRBD2. The length of the CDR3 is 16 residues. From germline, CDR1 is SEHNR and CDR2 FQNEAQ (reference sequence). V lost 1 base to trimming and J lost 3 bases; unmatched junction nucleotides: 3. In DNA form, the CDR3 reads TGTGCCAGCAGCTTAGTTAGCGGGGGGTTCTACAATGAGCAGTTCTTC. This encodes CASSLVSGGFYNEQFF.

V and J are TRBV6-5 and TRBJ1-2, with D possibly being TRBD1 (5 bases). The germline V and J ends were trimmed by 5 bases and 0 bases, with 13 bases remaining between them. The CDR3 has 15 residues. Germline V lookup: CDR1 MNHEY, CDR2 SVGAGI. CDR3 amino acids: CASSRQTVANYGYTF. As DNA, the CDR3 is TGTGCCAGCAGTCGACAGACTGTTGCTAACTATGGCTACACCTTC.

The J gene is TRBJ2-7, the V gene TRBV9; 10 nucleotides line up with TRBD2. The CDR3 contains 16 residues. V dropped 4 bases and J dropped 3; count of bases not matched to a gene: 10. The germline CDR1 and CDR2 sequences are SGDLS and YYNGEE. The chain's CDR3 is CASSPKAPSGGYEQYF. Here the CDR3 DNA reads TGTGCCAGCAGCCCCAAAGCTCCTAGCGGGGGCTACGAGCAGTACTTC.

V usage is TRBV5-4 and J usage is TRBJ2-7, with D perhaps TRBD1 (6 bases). From germline, CDR1 is SGHNT and CDR2 YYREEE (reference sequence). V lost 2 bases, J lost 5 bases, and 14 bases lay in between. The CDR3 consists of 14 residues. CDR3 region: CASSFRGIAHEQYF. CDR3 bases: TGTGCCAGCAGCTTTAGGGGGATCGCCCACGAGCAGTACTTC.

The chain recombines TRBV5-1 with TRBJ2-5; 11 bases agree with TRBD2. This CDR3 comprises 16 residues. V trimming: 0 bases; J trimming: 2 bases; junction bases outside the gene matches: 3. CDR1 and CDR2 from the germline V gene are SGHRS and YFSETQ. The CDR3 DNA sequence: TGCGCCAGCAGCTTGGGGTTAGCGGGGGGGCAAGAGACCCAGTACTTC. This translates into CASSLGLAGGQETQYF. Together with reference TRBV5-1 and TRBJ2-5, the CDR3 gives the full variable domain: KAGVTQTPRYLIKTRGQQVTLSCSPISGHRSVSWYQQTPGQGLQFLFEYFSETQRNKGNFPGRFSGRQFSNSRSEMNVSTLELGDSALYLCASSLGLAGGQETQYFGPGTRLLVL.

This clone came up once. This chain links TRBV5-4 with TRBJ1-3; D unresolved. This CDR3 comprises 15 residues. The germline gives CDR1 SGHNT, CDR2 YYREEE (reference sequence). Between the trimmed V and J ends, which lost 4 bases and 3 bases, there was a span of 14 bases. CDR3 region: CASSLGEGGGNTIYF. Written as DNA, the CDR3 is TGTGCCAGCAGCCTGGGCGAGGGTGGTGGAAACACCATATATTTT.

This clone occurred a few times. This chain links TRBV5-6 with TRBJ2-7; TRBD2 matches at 7 bases. CDR3 length: 13 residues. Germline V CDR1 and CDR2: SGHDT, YYEEEE. V lost 4 bases to trimming and J lost 2 bases; unmatched junction nucleotides: 3. The CDR3 DNA reads as TGTGCCAGCAGCCCGGGGGGTCCCTACGAGCAGTACTTC. Residues: CASSPGGPYEQYF.

This clone was seen a single time. J is TRBJ2-3 and V is TRBV6-5; TRBD2 matches at 9 bases. The V gene's germline CDR1 is MNHEY and CDR2 SVGAGI. CDR3 length: 15 residues. After removal of 5 bases from V and 1 base from J, the junction contained 4 bases not matched to a gene. DNA for the CDR3: TGTGCCAGCAGTAGCCCTAGCGGGGGCACAGATACGCAGTATTTT. It encodes CASSSPSGGTDTQYF.

The chain has TRBV7-3 and TRBJ2-1, with 9 bases identical to TRBD1. Germline CDR1 reads SGHTA; CDR2 reads FQGTGA. The CDR3 covers 17 residues. Germline trimming cut 5 bases from V and 6 bases from J; bases unmatched to any gene: 14. CDR3 residues: CASSRNPGQGMSNEQFF. CDR3 DNA: TGTGCCAGCAGCCGAAACCCGGGACAGGGTATGAGCAATGAGCAGTTCTTC.

CDR3 bases: TGTGCCAGCAGCTCTCCTGTGGGGCCGTACTATGGCTACACCTTC. This sequence encodes CASSSPVGPYYGYTF. This chain uses TRBV11-2 with TRBJ1-2; maybe TRBD1 (5 bases). This CDR3 region has 15 residues. Trimming took 4 bases from V and 3 from J, leaving 15 bases between them. Looked up from germline, CDR1 is SGHAT and CDR2 is FQNNGV.